This T cell receptor beta chain was obtained from a study of cytomegalovirus exposure and HLA in healthy donors. Study-level results: TCR beta V- and J-gene trimming was later associated with a missense DCLRE1C variant.

Worth noting for this clone: Its antigen is unknown.

Germline V gene sequence: CDR1 LNHDA, CDR2 SQIVND (reference sequence). CDR3 length equals 14 residues. The ends were cut back, 8 bases at V and 1 base at J, with 11 bases in the middle. Primers: 60 Vbeta forward and 13 Jbeta reverse. Method: immunoSEQ multiplex PCR; TCRdb's copy keeps in-frame clones and lacks some. Its table lists approximately 47,000 clones. This sequence joins TRBV19 and TRBJ2-2; D is uncertain. The source material was PBMCs. This TCR came from a male donor in good health and CMV-seronegative. CDR3 region: CASLPKRNTGELFF. DNA for the CDR3: TGTGCCAGTCTACCGAAAAGGAACACCGGGGAGCTGTTTTTT.